This TCR beta chain stems from a study of blood T cell repertoires in COVID-19. Looking at the study overall: The United States, Italy and Spain supplied acute and convalescent COVID-19 samples. Sources were T cells, B-cell-depleted T cells, or PBMCs; the material itself was cDNA or gDNA.

In the authors' methods: For nucleated cells, counts were estimated from reference gene primer amplification. Here immunoSEQ multiplex PCR was the method, and the copy in TCRdb shows in-frame clones only, minus some. The V and J calls and the clone size are those of that table, but D and trimming were determined from the DNA. The table includes approximately 170,000 clones, about 89% detected once. V shed 6 bases and J 2 bases; nucleotides not matched to a gene: 6. CDR3 size: 15 residues. Germline V gives CDR1 SGHTA, CDR2 FQGNSA. This receptor was obtained from a man aged 18-30 years who had recovered from COVID-19. The rearrangement joins TRBV7-2 to TRBJ2-3, with 9 bases matching TRBD1. The source material was peripheral blood. CDR3 nucleotides: TGTGCCAGCAGTACCGGGACAGGGCACACAGATACGCAGTATTTT. It codes for CASSTGTGHTDTQYF.